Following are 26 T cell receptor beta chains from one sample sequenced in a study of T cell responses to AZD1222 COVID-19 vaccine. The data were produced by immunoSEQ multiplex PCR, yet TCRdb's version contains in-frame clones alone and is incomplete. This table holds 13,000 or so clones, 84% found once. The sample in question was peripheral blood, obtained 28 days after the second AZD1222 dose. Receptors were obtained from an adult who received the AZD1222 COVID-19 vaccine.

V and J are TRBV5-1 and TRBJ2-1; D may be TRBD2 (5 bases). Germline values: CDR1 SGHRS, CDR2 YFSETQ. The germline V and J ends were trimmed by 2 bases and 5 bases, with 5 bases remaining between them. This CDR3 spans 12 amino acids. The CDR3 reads CASSFSDNEQFF. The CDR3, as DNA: TGCGCCAGCAGCTTTAGCGACAATGAGCAGTTCTTC.

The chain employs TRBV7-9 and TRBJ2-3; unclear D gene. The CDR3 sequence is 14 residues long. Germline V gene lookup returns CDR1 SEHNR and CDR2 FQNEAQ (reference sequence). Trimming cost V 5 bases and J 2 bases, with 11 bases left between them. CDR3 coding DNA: TGTGCCAGCAGCACGCGAGGAGCCACAGATACGCAGTATTTT. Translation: CASSTRGATDTQYF.

CDR3 coding DNA: TGTGCCAGAAGCTACCCTTCCAGGAGGATTACTAACTATGGCTACACCTTC. It yields the protein CARSYPSRRITNYGYTF. The V call is TRBV7-5, the J call TRBJ1-2. TRBV7-5 is assigned pseudogene status. CDR3 length: 17 amino acids.

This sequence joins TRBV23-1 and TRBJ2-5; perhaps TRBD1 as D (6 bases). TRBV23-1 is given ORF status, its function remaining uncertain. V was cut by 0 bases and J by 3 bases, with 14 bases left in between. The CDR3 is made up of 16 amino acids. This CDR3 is CASSQSGRGGEETQYF. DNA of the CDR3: TGCGCCAGCAGTCAATCGGGCAGGGGTGGGGAAGAGACCCAGTACTTC.

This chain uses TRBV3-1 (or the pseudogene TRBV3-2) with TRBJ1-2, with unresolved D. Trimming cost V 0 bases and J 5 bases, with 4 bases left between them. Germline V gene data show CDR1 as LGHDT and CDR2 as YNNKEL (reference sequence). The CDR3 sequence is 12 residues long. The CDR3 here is CASSQDMYGYTF. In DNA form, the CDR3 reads TGTGCCAGCAGCCAAGACATGTATGGCTACACCTTC.

CDR3 loop: CASSPPREYQPQHF. Written as DNA, the CDR3 is TGTGCCAGCAGTCCACCCCGGGAGTATCAGCCCCAGCATTTT. This chain links TRBV28 with TRBJ1-5; no definite D call. Germline values: CDR1 MDHEN, CDR2 SYDVKM. V was trimmed by 5 bases and J by 5 bases, leaving 13 bases between them. This CDR3 spans 14 amino acids.

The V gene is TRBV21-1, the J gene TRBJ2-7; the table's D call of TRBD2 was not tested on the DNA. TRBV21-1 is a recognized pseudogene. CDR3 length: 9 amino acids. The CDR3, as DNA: TGTGCCACCTTATACGAGCAGTACTTC. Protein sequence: CATLYEQYF.

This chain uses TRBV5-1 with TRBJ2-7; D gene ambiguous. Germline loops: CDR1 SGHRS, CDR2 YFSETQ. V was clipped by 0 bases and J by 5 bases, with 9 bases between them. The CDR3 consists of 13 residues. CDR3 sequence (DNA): TGCGCCAGCAGCTTGGCCGGTGGTCACGAGCAGTACTTC. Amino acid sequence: CASSLAGGHEQYF.

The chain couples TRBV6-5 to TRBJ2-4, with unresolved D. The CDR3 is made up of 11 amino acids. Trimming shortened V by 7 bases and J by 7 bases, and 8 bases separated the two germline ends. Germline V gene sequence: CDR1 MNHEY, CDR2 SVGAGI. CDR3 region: CASTPGNIQYF. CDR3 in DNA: TGTGCCAGCACCCCCGGCAACATTCAGTACTTC.

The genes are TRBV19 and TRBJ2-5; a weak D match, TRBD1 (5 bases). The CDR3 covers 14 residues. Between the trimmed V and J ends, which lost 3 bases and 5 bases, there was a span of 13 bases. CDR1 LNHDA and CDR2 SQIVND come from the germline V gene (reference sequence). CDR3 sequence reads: CASSISGMGETQYF. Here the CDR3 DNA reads TGTGCCAGTAGTATCTCAGGGATGGGCGAGACCCAGTACTTC. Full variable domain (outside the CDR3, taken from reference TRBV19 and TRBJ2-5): DGGITQSPKYLFRKEGQNVTLSCEQNLNHDAMYWYRQDPGQGLRLIYYSQIVNDFQKGDIAEGYSVSREKKESFPLTVTSAQKNPTAFYLCASSISGMGETQYFGPGTRLLVL.

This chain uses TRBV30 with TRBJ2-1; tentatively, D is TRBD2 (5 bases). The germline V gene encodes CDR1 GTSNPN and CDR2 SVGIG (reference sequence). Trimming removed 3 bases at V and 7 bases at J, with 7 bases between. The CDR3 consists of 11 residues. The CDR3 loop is CAWSVANEQFF. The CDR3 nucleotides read TGTGCCTGGAGCGTAGCGAATGAGCAGTTCTTC.

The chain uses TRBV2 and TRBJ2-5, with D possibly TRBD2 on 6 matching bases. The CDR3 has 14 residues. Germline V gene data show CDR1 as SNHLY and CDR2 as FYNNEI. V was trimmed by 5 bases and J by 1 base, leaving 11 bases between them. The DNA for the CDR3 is TGTGCCAGCAGTCACGGGGGTCGCCAAGAGACCCAGTACTTC. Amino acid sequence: CASSHGGRQETQYF.

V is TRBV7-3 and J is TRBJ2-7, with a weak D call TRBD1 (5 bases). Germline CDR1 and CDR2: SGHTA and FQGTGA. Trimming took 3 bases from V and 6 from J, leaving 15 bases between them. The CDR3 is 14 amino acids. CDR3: CASSFGHRTGEQYF. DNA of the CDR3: TGTGCCAGCAGCTTTGGACACCGGACGGGCGAGCAGTACTTC.

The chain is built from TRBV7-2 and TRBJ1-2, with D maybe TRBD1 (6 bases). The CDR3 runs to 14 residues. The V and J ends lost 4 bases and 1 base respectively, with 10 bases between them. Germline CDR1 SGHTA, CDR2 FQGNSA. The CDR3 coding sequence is TGTGCCAGCAGCTGGACAGTTTATAACTATGGCTACACCTTC. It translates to CASSWTVYNYGYTF.

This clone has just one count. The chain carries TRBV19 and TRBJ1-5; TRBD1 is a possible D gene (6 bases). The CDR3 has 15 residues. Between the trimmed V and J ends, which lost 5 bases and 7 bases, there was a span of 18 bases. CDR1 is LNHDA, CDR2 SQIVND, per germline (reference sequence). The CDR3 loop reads CASSLTGRSDQPQHF. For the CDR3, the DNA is TGTGCCAGTAGTTTAACAGGGAGGTCGGACCAGCCCCAGCATTTT.

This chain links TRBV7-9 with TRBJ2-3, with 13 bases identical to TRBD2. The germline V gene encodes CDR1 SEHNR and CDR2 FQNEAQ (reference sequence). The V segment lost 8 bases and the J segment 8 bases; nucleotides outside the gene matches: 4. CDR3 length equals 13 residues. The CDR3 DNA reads TGTGCCAGCCGACTAGCGGGAGGAGGTACGCAGTATTTT. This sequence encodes CASRLAGGGTQYF.

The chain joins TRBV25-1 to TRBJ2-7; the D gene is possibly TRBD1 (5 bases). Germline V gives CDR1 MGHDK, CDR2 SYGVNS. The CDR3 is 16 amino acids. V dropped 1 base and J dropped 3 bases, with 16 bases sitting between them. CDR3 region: CASSESFEDSYYEQYF. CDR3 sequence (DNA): TGTGCCAGCAGTGAATCTTTCGAAGACAGTTACTACGAGCAGTACTTC.

CDR3 bases: TGTGCCAGCTCACCCGTTGGCTACGAGCAGTACTTC. This gives the protein CASSPVGYEQYF. The chain uses TRBV18 and TRBJ2-7; no firm D call. CDR1 is KGHSH, CDR2 LQKENI, per germline. V lost 3 bases to trimming and J lost 3 bases, with 6 bases between them. This CDR3 spans 12 amino acids.

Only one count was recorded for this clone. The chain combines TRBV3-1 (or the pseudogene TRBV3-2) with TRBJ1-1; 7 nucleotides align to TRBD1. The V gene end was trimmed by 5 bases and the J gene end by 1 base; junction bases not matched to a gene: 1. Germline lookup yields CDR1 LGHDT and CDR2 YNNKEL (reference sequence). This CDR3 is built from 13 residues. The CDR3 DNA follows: TGTGCCAGCAGCTGGACAGGGAACACTGAAGCTTTCTTT. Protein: CASSWTGNTEAFF.

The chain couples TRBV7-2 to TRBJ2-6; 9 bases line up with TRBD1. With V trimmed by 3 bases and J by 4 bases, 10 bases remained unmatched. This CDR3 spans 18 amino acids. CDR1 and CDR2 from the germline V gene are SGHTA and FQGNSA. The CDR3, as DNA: TGTGCCAGCAGCTTGTCGGGACAGGGCTACTCCGGGGCCAACGTCCTGACTTTC. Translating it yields CASSLSGQGYSGANVLTF.

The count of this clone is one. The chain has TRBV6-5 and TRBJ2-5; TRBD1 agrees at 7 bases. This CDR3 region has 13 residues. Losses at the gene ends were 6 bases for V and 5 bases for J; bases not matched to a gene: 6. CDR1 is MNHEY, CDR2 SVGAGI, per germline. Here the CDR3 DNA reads TGTGCCAGCAGCCGCGACAGGGAGGAGACCCAGTACTTC. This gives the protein CASSRDREETQYF.

This CDR3 is CASSQQAEDYEQYF. CDR3 in DNA: TGCGCCAGCAGCCAACAGGCTGAGGATTACGAGCAGTACTTC. V usage is TRBV4-1 and J usage is TRBJ2-7; no reliable D call. Germline CDR1 is MGHRA and CDR2 is YSYEKL. The CDR3 runs to 14 residues. Trimming pared 2 bases from V and 4 bases from J, leaving 12 bases between.

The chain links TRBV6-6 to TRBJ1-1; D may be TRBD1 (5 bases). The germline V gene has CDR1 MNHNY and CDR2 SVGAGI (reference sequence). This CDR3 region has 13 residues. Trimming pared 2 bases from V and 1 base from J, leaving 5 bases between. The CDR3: CASSYQGNTEAFF. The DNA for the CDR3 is TGTGCCAGCAGTTACCAGGGGAACACTGAAGCTTTCTTT.

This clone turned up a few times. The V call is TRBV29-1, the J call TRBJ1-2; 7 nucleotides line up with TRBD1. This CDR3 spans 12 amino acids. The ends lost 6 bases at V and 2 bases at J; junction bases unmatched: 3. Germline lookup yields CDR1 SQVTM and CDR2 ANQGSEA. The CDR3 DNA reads TGCAGCGTAATGACAGGGAACTATGGCTACACCTTC. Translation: CSVMTGNYGYTF.

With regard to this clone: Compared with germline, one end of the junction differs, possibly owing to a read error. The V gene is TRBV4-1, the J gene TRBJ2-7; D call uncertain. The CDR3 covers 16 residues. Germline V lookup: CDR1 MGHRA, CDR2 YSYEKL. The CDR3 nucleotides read TGCGCCAGCAGTCTAACACAAACATCAGATTCCTCCGAGCAGTACTTC. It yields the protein CASSLTQTSDSSEQYF.

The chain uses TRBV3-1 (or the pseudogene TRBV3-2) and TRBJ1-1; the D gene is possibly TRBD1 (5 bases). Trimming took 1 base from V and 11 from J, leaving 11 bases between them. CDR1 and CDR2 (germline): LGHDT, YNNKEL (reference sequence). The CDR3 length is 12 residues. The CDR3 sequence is CASSQGGREAFF. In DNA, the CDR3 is TGTGCCAGCAGCCAAGGAGGCAGGGAGGCTTTCTTT.